This T cell receptor beta chain was profiled in a study of Ad26.COV2.S vaccination and SARS-CoV-2 variants. Study summary: Enrollment placed the donor in the COV1001 Ad26.COV2.S trial arm. Dosing was one shot or two shots 56 days apart.

As for treatment: around 19 received Ad26.COV2.S at low or high dose, single or two shots; about 5 received placebo; per-sample allocation not given. Following the first vaccine or placebo injection, samples were taken on day 63. Broader study findings: It is possible that the TCR breadth and depth analyses underestimated the total T cell responses. Reports say spike-specific CD8+ and CD4+ T cell responses covered substantial breadth after vaccination.

Method: immunoSEQ multiplex PCR; TCRdb's copy keeps in-frame clones and lacks some. The sample contains approximately 300,000 clones, around 81% of which appear only once. V was clipped by 8 bases and J by 5 bases, with 15 bases between them. Per germline, CDR1 MNHEY and CDR2 SMNVEV (reference sequence). The CDR3 extends over 13 amino acids. About this clone itself: The antigen is unknown.

Material: peripheral blood, obtained in a trial of Ad26.COV2.S vaccine versus placebo. This rearrangement joins TRBV27 to TRBJ2-5; D might be TRBD2 (5 bases). This receptor was taken from a person between 18 and 65 years old who received the Ad26.COV2.S COVID-19 vaccine or a placebo. The CDR3 here is CASSFGGWETQYF. The CDR3 bases are TGTGCCAGCTCCTTTGGAGGATGGGAGACCCAGTACTTC.